This T cell receptor beta chain emerged from a study of cytomegalovirus exposure and HLA in healthy donors. Study results and limitations: A previous analysis found most TCR beta V segments productive roughly 87% or roughly 30% of the time. Later analysis revealed greater clonal expansion in HLA-associated TCR beta chains than in equally common others. Excluded were some V segments that proved indistinguishable, including TRBV6-2 and TRBV6-3.

In the PCR, 60 Vbeta and 13 Jbeta primers were used. Assay: immunoSEQ multiplex PCR; the TCRdb copy retains only in-frame clones and omits some. The sample has some 120,000 clones, 70% to 80% seen once; the top ten hold approximately 12%. Unmatched junction bases numbered 15, after V lost 4 bases and J lost 8 bases. The germline V gene has CDR1 MNHNS and CDR2 SASEGT. This CDR3 has 17 amino acids. There are a few counts of this clone. Its antigen is currently unknown. Although they were nominally healthy when sampled, donors likely had unrecorded immune exposures. Specimen: PBMCs. The sequence derives from a woman aged 35 to 49 in good health and CMV-seropositive. V usage is TRBV6-1 and J usage is TRBJ2-1, with 9 bases identical to TRBD1. CDR3 amino acids: CASSAGTGLFGADEQFF. In nucleotides, the CDR3 is TGTGCCAGCAGTGCCGGGACAGGGTTGTTCGGAGCGGATGAGCAGTTCTTC.